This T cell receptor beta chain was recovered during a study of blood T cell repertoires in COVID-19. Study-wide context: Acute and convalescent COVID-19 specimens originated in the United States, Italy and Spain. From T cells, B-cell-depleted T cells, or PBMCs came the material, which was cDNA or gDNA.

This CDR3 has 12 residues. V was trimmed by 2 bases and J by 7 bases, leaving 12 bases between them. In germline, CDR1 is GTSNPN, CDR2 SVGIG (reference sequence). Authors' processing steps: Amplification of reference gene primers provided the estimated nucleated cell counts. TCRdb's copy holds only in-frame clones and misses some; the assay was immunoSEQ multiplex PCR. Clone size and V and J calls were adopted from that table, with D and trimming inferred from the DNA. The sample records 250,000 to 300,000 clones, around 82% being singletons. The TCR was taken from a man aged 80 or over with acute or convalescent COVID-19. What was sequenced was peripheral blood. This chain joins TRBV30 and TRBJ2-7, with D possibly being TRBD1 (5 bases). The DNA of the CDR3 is TGTGCCTGGAGTCGGACCCCAGGGGAGCAGTACTTC. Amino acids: CAWSRTPGEQYF.